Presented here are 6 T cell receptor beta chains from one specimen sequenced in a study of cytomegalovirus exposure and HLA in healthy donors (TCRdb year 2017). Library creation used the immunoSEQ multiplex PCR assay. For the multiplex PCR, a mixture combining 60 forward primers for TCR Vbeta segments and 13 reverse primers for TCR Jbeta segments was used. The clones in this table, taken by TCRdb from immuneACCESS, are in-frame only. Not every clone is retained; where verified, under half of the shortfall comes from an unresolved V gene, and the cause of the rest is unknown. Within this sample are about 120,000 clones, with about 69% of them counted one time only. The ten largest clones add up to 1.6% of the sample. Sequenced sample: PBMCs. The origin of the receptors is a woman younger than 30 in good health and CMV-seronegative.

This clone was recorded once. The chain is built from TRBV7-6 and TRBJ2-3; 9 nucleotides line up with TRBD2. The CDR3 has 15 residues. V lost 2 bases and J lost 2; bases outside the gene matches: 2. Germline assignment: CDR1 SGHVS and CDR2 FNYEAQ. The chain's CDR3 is CASSLLAGLTDTQYF. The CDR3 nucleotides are TGTGCCAGCAGCTTACTAGCGGGACTCACAGATACGCAGTATTTT.

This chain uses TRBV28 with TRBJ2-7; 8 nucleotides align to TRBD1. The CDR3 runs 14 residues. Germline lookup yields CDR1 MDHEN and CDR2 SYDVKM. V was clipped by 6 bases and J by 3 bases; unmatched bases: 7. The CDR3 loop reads CASSIRGLRYEQYF. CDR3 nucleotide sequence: TGTGCCAGCAGCATCAGGGGGCTACGCTACGAGCAGTACTTC.

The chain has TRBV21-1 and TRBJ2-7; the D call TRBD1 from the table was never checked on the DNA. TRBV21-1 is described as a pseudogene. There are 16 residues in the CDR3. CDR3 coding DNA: TGTGCCAGCAGCAAAGAAGGACAGGCCAACCTCTACCCGCAGTACTTC. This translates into CASSKEGQANLYPQYF.

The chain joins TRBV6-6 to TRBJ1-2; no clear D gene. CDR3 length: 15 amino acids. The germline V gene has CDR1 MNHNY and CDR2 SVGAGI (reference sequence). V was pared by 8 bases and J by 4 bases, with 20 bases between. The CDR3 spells CASLPRAAAPYGYTF. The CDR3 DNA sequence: TGTGCCAGCTTACCCCGAGCGGCTGCTCCCTATGGCTACACCTTC.

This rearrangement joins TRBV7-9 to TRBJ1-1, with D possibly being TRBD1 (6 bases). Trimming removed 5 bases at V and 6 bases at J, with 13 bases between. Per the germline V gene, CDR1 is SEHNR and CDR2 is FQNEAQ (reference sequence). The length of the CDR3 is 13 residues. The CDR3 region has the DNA TGTGCCAGCAGCCGGACAGAGGCGCCTGAAGCTTTCTTT. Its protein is CASSRTEAPEAFF.

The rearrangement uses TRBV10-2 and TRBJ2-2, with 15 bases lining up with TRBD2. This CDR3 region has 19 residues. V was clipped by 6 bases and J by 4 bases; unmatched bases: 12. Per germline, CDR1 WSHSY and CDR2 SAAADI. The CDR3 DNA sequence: TGCGCCAGCAGGTACGGGACTAGCGGGGGGAAGACGGGCACCGGGGAGCTGTTTTTT. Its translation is CASRYGTSGGKTGTGELFF.